The sequence of this T cell receptor beta chain was determined in a study of CD8 T cells in Susac syndrome. Points from the study as a whole: Only a relatively small number of individuals were included in the TCR sequencing and HLA analysis.

Random hexamers were used to reverse transcribe the RNA input (roughly 0.5 to 1 ug). The authors amplified TCR beta CDR3 across 54 Vbeta and 13 Jbeta using immunoSEQ multiplex PCR. TCRdb recomputed calls from the immunoSEQ multiplex PCR reads with MiXCR, one row per CDR3 protein. The sample contains approximately 220,000 distinct CDR3 sequences, roughly nine tenths of which appear only once. CD8+ and CD4+ blood T cells underwent TCR beta sequencing. Treatment-naive patients with stable or active relapsing-remitting disease were the multiple sclerosis controls. For this clonotype: Its matching antigen is unknown.

The ends were cut back, 4 bases at V and 1 base at J, with 14 bases in the middle. The CDR3 is 15 residues long. Germline values: CDR1 SGHNT, CDR2 YYREEE (reference sequence). The sequence was collected from a human donor with multiple sclerosis. Sequenced input: CD8+ T cells from PBMCs. This chain uses TRBV5-4 with TRBJ1-1; D is undetermined. The CDR3 sequence is CASSPPGVQNTEAFF. The CDR3 DNA follows: TGTGCCAGCAGCCCCCCCGGAGTCCAGAACACTGAAGCTTTCTTT.